The next 14 T cell receptor beta chains were all read from a single sample in a study of CD4 and CD8 cells across lung adenocarcinoma regions. One entry per CDR3 protein, called by TCRdb with MiXCR from the PCR reads. Here the sample spans around 25,000 distinct CDR3 sequences, less than 60% being singletons. The sequencing input was CD8+ T cells from the center of a lung tumor. These receptors originate from a male donor with lung adenocarcinoma. The CD4 and CD8 labels of this study may be unreliable.

Concerning this clonotype itself: One end of the junction does not line up with germline, which may come from a read error. This chain links TRBV10-1 with TRBJ2-3; a weak D match, TRBD1 (6 bases). The length of the CDR3 is 16 residues. Germline V gene data show CDR1 as WNHNN and CDR2 as SYGVQD (reference sequence). CDR3 sequence reads: CASSGIGGRDQDTQYF. The CDR3 bases are TGCGCCAGCAGTGGGATAGGGGGACGTGACCAAGATACGCAGTATTTC.

This chain links TRBV20-1 with TRBJ2-4; the match to TRBD2 covers 12 bases. The germline V gene encodes CDR1 DFQATT and CDR2 SNEGSKA (reference sequence). The CDR3 loop spans 16 amino acids. The ends lost 0 bases at V and 11 bases at J; junction bases unmatched: 11. The CDR3 region is CSARDWTSGAHDVQYF. The CDR3 DNA reads TGCAGTGCTAGAGATTGGACTAGCGGGGCCCATGATGTTCAGTACTTC.

This CDR3 is CAIGSTETQYF. The CDR3 DNA reads as TGTGCCATCGGAAGCACAGAGACGCAGTACTTC. This chain uses TRBV10-3 with TRBJ2-3, with no clear D. The DNA matches TRBJ2-7 better at its end, which makes the J call doubtful. Germline V lookup: CDR1 ENHRY, CDR2 SYGVKD. The CDR3 runs to 11 residues.

About this clonotype: The conserved closing phenylalanine or tryptophan is absent in this CDR3, likely reflecting a read error. V is TRBV9 and J is TRBJ2-5; 8 bases match TRBD1. Germline lookup yields CDR1 SGDLS and CDR2 YYNGEE. The CDR3 loop spans 15 amino acids. The V segment lost 0 bases and the J segment 3 bases; nucleotides outside the gene matches: 4. CDR3 in DNA: TGTGCCAGCAGCGTAGGTTGGGACAGGAAAGAGACCCAGTACTTA. This translates into CASSVGWDRKETQYL.

This clonotype was detected only a few times. The chain couples TRBV6-1 to TRBJ2-1, with TRBD2 matching 12 bases. V was pared by 5 bases and J by 7 bases, with 15 bases of the junction left unmatched. The CDR3 loop spans 18 amino acids. Germline V gives CDR1 MNHNS, CDR2 SASEGT. CDR3 sequence: CASSPLGLAGGLGNEQFF. Written as DNA, the CDR3 is TGTGCCAGCAGTCCCCTCGGGCTAGCGGGGGGGCTAGGAAATGAGCAGTTCTTC.

The chain uses TRBV6-1 and TRBJ2-1; the D gene is possibly TRBD1 (6 bases). The V and J ends lost 6 bases and 10 bases respectively, with 19 bases between them. This CDR3 region has 14 residues. Germline CDR1 MNHNS, CDR2 SASEGT. CDR3 nucleotides: TGTGCCAGCAGCCGACAGGTCTCCTCCTACGAGCAGTTCTTC. This codes for CASSRQVSSYEQFF.

The chain has TRBV6-5 and TRBJ2-1; possible D gene TRBD1, 5 bases. The better agreement between TRBJ2-5 and the DNA end casts doubt on the J call. Germline V gene data show CDR1 as MNHEY and CDR2 as SVGAGI. This CDR3 has 13 residues. The CDR3 reads CASSYSQGETQYF. Here the CDR3 DNA reads TGTGCCAGCAGTTACTCCCAGGGCGAGACCCAGTACTTC.

This clonotype was counted many times. CDR3 in amino acids: CASSWARGLSETQYF. CDR3 in DNA: TGTGCCAGCAGTTGGGCCAGGGGTCTTTCGGAGACCCAGTACTTC. The chain employs TRBV12-3 or TRBV12-4 and TRBJ2-5; a possible D gene is TRBD1 (6 bases). The V and J ends lost 4 bases and 5 bases respectively, with 17 bases between them. The CDR3 sequence is 15 residues long.

The chain uses TRBV7-9 and TRBJ2-5; D possibly corresponds to TRBD2 (8 bases). The CDR3 covers 15 residues. Germline V gene data show CDR1 as SEHNR and CDR2 as FQNEAQ (reference sequence). CDR3 bases: TGTGGCAGGGGGTTCGGGGGGGGTGCCGGAGATACCCAGTACTTC. Its protein is CGRGFGGGAGDTQYF.

This clonotype was recorded at least ten times. The V call is TRBV6-5, the J call TRBJ2-5, with 14 bases aligning to TRBD2. Trimming cost V 2 bases and J 5 bases; bases outside gene matches: 7. The CDR3 has 17 residues. Germline CDR1 is MNHEY and CDR2 is SVGAGI. This chain's CDR3 is CASSYRGTSGSRETQYF. CDR3 nucleotides: TGTGCCAGCAGTTACCGCGGGACTAGCGGGAGTAGGGAGACCCAGTACTTC.

In its sample, this clonotype was seen once. The V and J genes are TRBV20-1 and TRBJ2-3, with TRBD1 matching over 9 bases. V trimming: 0 bases; J trimming: 4 bases; junction bases outside the gene matches: 11. The CDR3 runs to 17 residues. Germline V lookup: CDR1 DFQATT, CDR2 SNEGSKA (reference sequence). CDR3 sequence reads: CSAREASRTGVPDTQYF. The DNA for the CDR3 is TGCAGTGCTAGAGAGGCGAGCAGGACAGGGGTACCAGATACGCAGTATTTT.

This clonotype appeared a few times. The rearrangement joins TRBV6-1 to TRBJ2-1, with 11 bases lining up with TRBD2. The end of the DNA is better explained by TRBJ2-7, so the J call may be wrong. CDR3 length equals 18 residues. Germline V gene sequence: CDR1 MNHNS, CDR2 SASEGT. CDR3 residues: CASRLGATSGDSSYEQYF. CDR3 DNA: TGTGCCAGCAGGCTGGGGGCGACTAGCGGGGATAGCTCCTACGAGCAGTACTTC.

V gene TRBV6-1 combines with J gene TRBJ2-1, with 9 positions matching TRBD1. The end of the DNA aligns better with TRBJ2-7, so the J call may be wrong. The CDR3 sequence is 13 residues long. CDR1 and CDR2 (germline): MNHNS, SASEGT. CDR3 amino acids: CASMVQGAYEQYF. In DNA form, the CDR3 reads TGTGCCAGCATGGTACAGGGGGCTTACGAGCAGTACTTC.

The genes are TRBV7-8 and TRBJ2-2; 9 positions agree with TRBD1. The trim removed 4 bases at V and 2 bases at J, leaving 11 bases unmatched. The CDR3 spans 18 residues. Germline lookup yields CDR1 SGHVS and CDR2 FQNEAQ. The CDR3 protein is CASSSLTRTGANTGELFF. The CDR3 coding sequence is TGTGCCAGCAGCTCACTCACGAGGACAGGGGCAAACACCGGGGAGCTGTTTTTT.